This is a list of T cell receptor beta chains from one sample in a study of Graves' ophthalmopathy and Graves' hyperthyroidism. One entry per CDR3 protein results from TCRdb running MiXCR on the multiplex PCR reads. The sample holds 600,000 to 650,000 distinct CDR3 sequences, 20% to 25% seen once. What was sequenced was peripheral blood. The receptor source for this set is a woman under 30 with stable Graves' hyperthyroidism. Some clones in this sample may be carry-over from other donors' samples. CDR3s include the opening cysteine and the closing phenylalanine or tryptophan. The order of the fields is clone size, V gene, D gene, J gene, CDR3 DNA, CDR3 protein. A D gene is named only where the DNA matches it firmly. Rows give clone size only sometimes, using once, few, many, or a class for an expanded clone.

clone_size: -
v_call: TRBV4-1
d_call: -
j_call: TRBJ1-5
cdr3_nt: TGCGCCAGCAGCCAAGTCGGCAGCAAGTATCAGCCCCAGCATTTT
cdr3_aa: CASSQVGSKYQPQHF

clone_size: many
v_call: TRBV7-2
d_call: -
j_call: TRBJ1-1
cdr3_nt: TGTGCCAGCAGCTCGCAGGGTACCACTGAAGCTTTCTTT
cdr3_aa: CASSSQGTTEAFF

clone_size: -
v_call: TRBV7-8
d_call: -
j_call: TRBJ2-5
cdr3_nt: TGTGCCAGCAGCCAGCGAACTAGCTACCAAGAGACCCAGTACTTC
cdr3_aa: CASSQRTSYQETQYF

clone_size: few
v_call: TRBV9
d_call: TRBD1
j_call: TRBJ1-1
cdr3_nt: TGTGCCAGCAGCGCTAAATGGGGGACAGATCATGAAGCTTTCTTT
cdr3_aa: CASSAKWGTDHEAFF

clone_size: few
v_call: TRBV6-5
d_call: -
j_call: TRBJ1-1
cdr3_nt: TGTGCCAGCAGCCCCGTCGGGCAATCGGTTTTCTTT
cdr3_aa: CASSPVGQSVFF

clone_size: few
v_call: TRBV7-2
d_call: -
j_call: TRBJ1-1
cdr3_nt: TGTGCCAGCAGCTTATGGGGGAGGGTCGGCACTGAAGCTTTCTTT
cdr3_aa: CASSLWGRVGTEAFF

clone_size: many
v_call: TRBV29-1
d_call: -
j_call: TRBJ2-7
cdr3_nt: TGCAGCGTTGAAGATCGCCCCTACGAGCAGTACTTC
cdr3_aa: CSVEDRPYEQYF

clone_size: many
v_call: TRBV12-3/TRBV12-4
d_call: -
j_call: TRBJ1-2
cdr3_nt: TGTGCCAGCAGTCCCCCTACGGGAGGGCGACCCTATGGCTACACCTTC
cdr3_aa: CASSPPTGGRPYGYTF

clone_size: many
v_call: TRBV6-1
d_call: -
j_call: TRBJ1-2
cdr3_nt: TGTGCCAGCAGAGGCGAAGGGAACTATGGCTACACCTTC
cdr3_aa: CASRGEGNYGYTF

clone_size: many
v_call: TRBV7-2
d_call: TRBD2
j_call: TRBJ2-7
cdr3_nt: TGTGCCAGCAGCGCAGTAGGGCGGGAGGTCTACGAGCAGTACTTC
cdr3_aa: CASSAVGREVYEQYF

clone_size: many
v_call: TRBV7-9
d_call: -
j_call: TRBJ2-5
cdr3_nt: TGTGCCAGCAGCTATCTCCAAGGACAAGAGACCCAGTACTTC
cdr3_aa: CASSYLQGQETQYF

clone_size: -
v_call: TRBV28
d_call: TRBD1
j_call: TRBJ1-2
cdr3_nt: TGTGCCAGCAGTCCGCCAACAGGGGTGAGGGGCTACACCTTC
cdr3_aa: CASSPPTGVRGYTF

clone_size: -
v_call: TRBV11-2
d_call: -
j_call: TRBJ2-7
cdr3_nt: TGTGCCAGCAGCTTAGTATGGGTTACCTACGAGCAGTACTTC
cdr3_aa: CASSLVWVTYEQYF

clone_size: once
v_call: TRBV11-1
d_call: TRBD2
j_call: TRBJ2-7
cdr3_nt: TGTGCCAGCAGCTTCAAGACTAGCGGGGCGTACTCCTACGAGCAGTACTTC
cdr3_aa: CASSFKTSGAYSYEQYF

clone_size: many
v_call: TRBV6-2/TRBV6-3
d_call: -
j_call: TRBJ1-1
cdr3_nt: TGTGCCAGCAGCCTCCGCCCTCCGGGGGACCACAAACGGACGGCTGAAGCTTTCTTT
cdr3_aa: CASSLRPPGDHKRTAEAFF

clone_size: many
v_call: TRBV6-5
d_call: -
j_call: TRBJ1-1
cdr3_nt: TGTGCCAGCAGTTACTCGGCCAGCTCCACTGAAGCTTTCTTT
cdr3_aa: CASSYSASSTEAFF

clone_size: many
v_call: TRBV19
d_call: -
j_call: TRBJ2-5
cdr3_nt: TGTGCCAGTAGTATAGAGAAGGGGAAGACCCAGTACTTC
cdr3_aa: CASSIEKGKTQYF

clone_size: -
v_call: TRBV3-1
d_call: -
j_call: TRBJ2-2
cdr3_nt: TGTGCCAGCAGCCAAGAACGGAGGCATTACACCGGGGAGCTGTTTTTT
cdr3_aa: CASSQERRHYTGELFF

clone_size: -
v_call: TRBV4-2
d_call: -
j_call: TRBJ1-2
cdr3_nt: TGTGCCAGCAGCCAAGCAGTTCTGGACGGTGGCTACACCTTC
cdr3_aa: CASSQAVLDGGYTF

clone_size: many
v_call: TRBV10-2
d_call: TRBD1
j_call: TRBJ2-5
cdr3_nt: TGCGCCAGCAGTGAACGGGACAGATCAGAGACCCAGTACTTC
cdr3_aa: CASSERDRSETQYF

clone_size: many
v_call: TRBV6-1
d_call: TRBD2
j_call: TRBJ2-2
cdr3_nt: TGTGCCAGCGGTGTTAGCGGGAGGGCCTCCGGGGAGCTGTTTTTT
cdr3_aa: CASGVSGRASGELFF

clone_size: many
v_call: TRBV12-3/TRBV12-4
d_call: -
j_call: TRBJ2-7
cdr3_nt: TGTGCCAGCAGTTTGGGGCAGGGATTTTTCGAGCAGTACTTC
cdr3_aa: CASSLGQGFFEQYF

clone_size: many
v_call: TRBV15
d_call: TRBD1
j_call: TRBJ2-7
cdr3_nt: TGTGCCACCAGCGTAACAGGGGGCAGCTACGAGCAGTACTTC
cdr3_aa: CATSVTGGSYEQYF

clone_size: few
v_call: TRBV6-1
d_call: -
j_call: TRBJ2-7
cdr3_nt: TGTGCCAGCAGAGAACTCGACGGTACCTACGAGCAGTACTTC
cdr3_aa: CASRELDGTYEQYF

clone_size: -
v_call: TRBV7-9
d_call: TRBD1
j_call: TRBJ1-6
cdr3_nt: TGTGCCAGCAGCTTAAAGGGACAGATACATTCACCCCTCCACTTT
cdr3_aa: CASSLKGQIHSPLHF

clone_size: -
v_call: TRBV28
d_call: -
j_call: TRBJ1-1
cdr3_nt: TGTGCCAGCAGTTTATGGAGGATGGGTGAAGCTTTCTTT
cdr3_aa: CASSLWRMGEAFF

clone_size: few
v_call: TRBV10-3
d_call: -
j_call: TRBJ2-2
cdr3_nt: TGTGCCATCAGTGAGTCGAGGGACGCGAACACCGGGGAGCTGTTTTTT
cdr3_aa: CAISESRDANTGELFF

clone_size: few
v_call: TRBV7-9
d_call: -
j_call: TRBJ2-7
cdr3_nt: TGTGCCAGCAGCTTAATTGAGTACGAGCAGTACTTC
cdr3_aa: CASSLIEYEQYF

clone_size: many
v_call: TRBV13
d_call: -
j_call: TRBJ1-6
cdr3_nt: TGTGCCAGCAGCGGCCGGGACACCCTTGGGCCCCTCCACTTT
cdr3_aa: CASSGRDTLGPLHF

clone_size: -
v_call: TRBV19
d_call: -
j_call: TRBJ2-7
cdr3_nt: TGTGCCAGTAGTACGCGGACGGAGGAGAAGTACTTC
cdr3_aa: CASSTRTEEKYF

clone_size: -
v_call: TRBV6-2/TRBV6-3
d_call: TRBD1
j_call: TRBJ1-2
cdr3_nt: TGTGCCAGCAGTTACACGGACAGGGGTTATGGCTACACCTTC
cdr3_aa: CASSYTDRGYGYTF

clone_size: many
v_call: TRBV7-2
d_call: TRBD2
j_call: TRBJ2-4
cdr3_nt: TGTGCCAGCAGTTCTAGCGGGGGAGGAGCCAAAAACATTCAGTACTTC
cdr3_aa: CASSSSGGGAKNIQYF

clone_size: many
v_call: TRBV27
d_call: -
j_call: TRBJ1-6
cdr3_nt: TGTGCCAGCAGTCCCCGAGTAGCTTATTCACCCCTCCACTTT
cdr3_aa: CASSPRVAYSPLHF

clone_size: many
v_call: TRBV19
d_call: TRBD1
j_call: TRBJ1-5
cdr3_nt: TGTGCCAGTAGTAGACAGGGAGTTAGCAATCAGCCCCAGCATTTT
cdr3_aa: CASSRQGVSNQPQHF

clone_size: -
v_call: TRBV12-5
d_call: -
j_call: TRBJ2-3
cdr3_nt: TGTGCTAGTGGTTTGGCGACAGGAGCTATAGTGGATACGCAGTATTTT
cdr3_aa: CASGLATGAIVDTQYF

clone_size: many
v_call: TRBV7-3
d_call: -
j_call: TRBJ2-5
cdr3_nt: TGTGCCAGCAGCTCCCTCGGCCCTGGGGAGACCCAGTACTTC
cdr3_aa: CASSSLGPGETQYF

clone_size: many
v_call: TRBV14
d_call: -
j_call: TRBJ1-1
cdr3_nt: TGTGCCAGCAGCCAAGGGTACAGGACTGAAGCTTTCTTT
cdr3_aa: CASSQGYRTEAFF

clone_size: many
v_call: TRBV15
d_call: TRBD1
j_call: TRBJ1-5
cdr3_nt: TGTGCCACCAATTCGGACAGGGTAGATCAGCCCCAGCATTTT
cdr3_aa: CATNSDRVDQPQHF

clone_size: -
v_call: TRBV4-1
d_call: -
j_call: TRBJ2-7
cdr3_nt: TGCGCCAGCAGCCTCACCTACTCCAGCACCTACGAGCAGTACTTC
cdr3_aa: CASSLTYSSTYEQYF

clone_size: -
v_call: TRBV5-5
d_call: -
j_call: TRBJ1-5
cdr3_nt: TGTGCCAGCAGCTTGTCAGGTTGGAGCAATCAGCCCCAGCATTTT
cdr3_aa: CASSLSGWSNQPQHF

clone_size: many
v_call: TRBV28
d_call: -
j_call: TRBJ1-2
cdr3_nt: TGTGCCAGCAAGGAGTGGGGCTATGGCTACACCTTC
cdr3_aa: CASKEWGYGYTF

clone_size: many
v_call: TRBV25-1
d_call: TRBD1
j_call: TRBJ1-1
cdr3_nt: TGTGCCAGCAGTGAATTGGGTGGACAGGGGCCGCCGCGGGACACTGAAGCTTTCTTT
cdr3_aa: CASSELGGQGPPRDTEAFF

clone_size: many
v_call: TRBV20-1
d_call: TRBD1
j_call: TRBJ1-5
cdr3_nt: TGCAGTGCCGCGTCACCGGGACAGGGGGTCCGCAATCAGCCCCAGCATTTT
cdr3_aa: CSAASPGQGVRNQPQHF

clone_size: many
v_call: TRBV20-1
d_call: -
j_call: TRBJ1-2
cdr3_nt: TGCAGTGCTAGTCCTTCCGCGGGGTATGGCTACACCTTC
cdr3_aa: CSASPSAGYGYTF

clone_size: many
v_call: TRBV20-1
d_call: -
j_call: TRBJ2-7
cdr3_nt: TGCAGTGCTAGGACGGGACGAGGAGTCTACGAGCAGTACTTC
cdr3_aa: CSARTGRGVYEQYF